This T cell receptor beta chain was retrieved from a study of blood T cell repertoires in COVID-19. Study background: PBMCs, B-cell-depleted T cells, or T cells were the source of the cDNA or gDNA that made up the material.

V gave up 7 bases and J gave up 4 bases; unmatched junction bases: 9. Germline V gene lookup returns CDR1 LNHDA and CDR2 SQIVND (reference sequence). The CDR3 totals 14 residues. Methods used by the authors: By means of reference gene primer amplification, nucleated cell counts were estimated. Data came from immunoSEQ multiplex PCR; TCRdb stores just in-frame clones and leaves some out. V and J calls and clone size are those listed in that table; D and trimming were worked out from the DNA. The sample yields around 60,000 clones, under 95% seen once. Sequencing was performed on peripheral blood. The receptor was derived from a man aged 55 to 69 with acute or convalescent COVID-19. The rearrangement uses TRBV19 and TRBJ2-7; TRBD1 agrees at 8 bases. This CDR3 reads CASTNQGAHYEQYF. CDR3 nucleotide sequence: TGTGCCAGTACGAATCAGGGGGCGCATTACGAGCAGTACTTC.